Listed below are T cell receptor beta chains from one sample, sequenced in a study of T cell responses to AZD1222 COVID-19 vaccine. Method: immunoSEQ multiplex PCR; TCRdb's copy keeps in-frame clones and lacks some. The profile covers about 180,000 clones, with around 89% appearing a single time and 25% to 30% taken by the ten largest. The specimen was peripheral blood, collected 28 days after the second AZD1222 dose. Receptors were obtained from an adult who received the AZD1222 COVID-19 vaccine. Both conserved end residues are part of each CDR3. D genes are given only for firm matches. Not all rows give a size; the values are once, few, many and, for expanded clones, a class.

CDR3 DNA: TGTGCCAGCAGCTTAACAGATACGCAGTATTTT
CDR3 protein: CASSLTDTQYF
D gene: NA
V gene: TRBV7-2
clone size: NA
J gene: TRBJ2-3

CDR3 DNA: TGTGCCAGCAGCTTAGGCGGACAGGGGCGTTTAGAGCCCCAGCATTTT
CDR3 protein: CASSLGGQGRLEPQHF
D gene: TRBD1
V gene: TRBV13
clone size: NA
J gene: TRBJ1-5

CDR3 DNA: TGCGCCAGCAGCTTGGCCCCTGACGGGGAGCTGTTTTTT
CDR3 protein: CASSLAPDGELFF
D gene: NA
V gene: TRBV5-1
clone size: once
J gene: TRBJ2-2

CDR3 DNA: TGCGCCAGCAGCCCGACAGGGGCGGACACTGAAGCTTTCTTT
CDR3 protein: CASSPTGADTEAFF
D gene: TRBD1
V gene: TRBV4-1
clone size: NA
J gene: TRBJ1-1

CDR3 DNA: TGTGCCAGCAGCTTACCAATTCTAGCGGGGACCCAAGAGACCCAGTACTTC
CDR3 protein: CASSLPILAGTQETQYF
D gene: TRBD2
V gene: TRBV7-2
clone size: NA
J gene: TRBJ2-5

CDR3 DNA: TGTGCCAGCAGCGGCCGGGACAGGGGACTCCTAGGTGAAAAACTGTTTTTT
CDR3 protein: CASSGRDRGLLGEKLFF
D gene: TRBD1
V gene: TRBV9
clone size: NA
J gene: TRBJ1-4

CDR3 DNA: TGCGCCAGCAGCGTCCGGGACTTGCACAATGAGCAGTTCTTC
CDR3 protein: CASSVRDLHNEQFF
D gene: NA
V gene: TRBV5-1
clone size: NA
J gene: TRBJ2-1

CDR3 DNA: TGTGCCAGTAGTATAAGTGGGCGGAGTCCATACAATGAGCAGTTCTTC
CDR3 protein: CASSISGRSPYNEQFF
D gene: NA
V gene: TRBV19
clone size: NA
J gene: TRBJ2-1

CDR3 DNA: TGTGCCAGCAGCCCCGGGACAGGGACGAAAGAGACCCAGTACTTC
CDR3 protein: CASSPGTGTKETQYF
D gene: TRBD1
V gene: TRBV11-3
clone size: NA
J gene: TRBJ2-5

CDR3 DNA: TGCAGTGCTAGTGAACCGGGACACACAACCCAGTACTTC
CDR3 protein: CSASEPGHTTQYF
D gene: NA
V gene: TRBV20-1
clone size: NA
J gene: TRBJ2-5

CDR3 DNA: TGTGCCAGCGGACTCGGACAGGGGACTGGAAACACCATATATTTT
CDR3 protein: CASGLGQGTGNTIYF
D gene: TRBD1
V gene: TRBV6-5
clone size: NA
J gene: TRBJ1-3

CDR3 DNA: TGTGCCAGCAGCCCCAGACAGGGGGCAGATACGCAGTATTTT
CDR3 protein: CASSPRQGADTQYF
D gene: TRBD1
V gene: TRBV9
clone size: NA
J gene: TRBJ2-3

CDR3 DNA: TGCGCCAGCAGCCAAGATCTGGACAGGGCCGGGTACTTC
CDR3 protein: CASSQDLDRAGYF
D gene: TRBD1
V gene: TRBV4-3
clone size: once
J gene: TRBJ2-7

CDR3 DNA: TGTGCCAGTGCCACAGGACAGGGAATCGACGAGCAGTACTTC
CDR3 protein: CASATGQGIDEQYF
D gene: TRBD1
V gene: TRBV9
clone size: NA
J gene: TRBJ2-7

CDR3 DNA: TGTGCCTGGAGCGTATACAGATCTGCGAACACCGGGGAGCTGTTTTTT
CDR3 protein: CAWSVYRSANTGELFF
D gene: NA
V gene: TRBV30
clone size: NA
J gene: TRBJ2-2

CDR3 DNA: TGTGCCAGCAGCGGGGGACTAGCGGGTCTTACGCAGTATTTT
CDR3 protein: CASSGGLAGLTQYF
D gene: TRBD2
V gene: TRBV9
clone size: NA
J gene: TRBJ2-3

CDR3 DNA: TGTGCCAGCAGTCTTGAGGGGAAGGCTGGCTACACCTTC
CDR3 protein: CASSLEGKAGYTF
D gene: NA
V gene: TRBV28
clone size: NA
J gene: TRBJ1-2

CDR3 DNA: TGTGCCAGTACCCTGGACAGGGCCAGCAATCAGCCCCAGCATTTT
CDR3 protein: CASTLDRASNQPQHF
D gene: TRBD1
V gene: TRBV19
clone size: NA
J gene: TRBJ1-5

CDR3 DNA: TGTGCCAGCAGTACCGGGTCTTACTACAATGAGCAGTTCTTC
CDR3 protein: CASSTGSYYNEQFF
D gene: NA
V gene: TRBV6-5
clone size: NA
J gene: TRBJ2-1

CDR3 DNA: TGCGCCAGCAGCTTGGGACCCCCGGGACAGGGGTTGGATGGGGAGCTGTTTTTT
CDR3 protein: CASSLGPPGQGLDGELFF
D gene: TRBD1
V gene: TRBV5-1
clone size: NA
J gene: TRBJ2-2

CDR3 DNA: TGTGCCAGCAGTCAAAATTATCAGCCCCAGCATTTT
CDR3 protein: CASSQNYQPQHF
D gene: NA
V gene: TRBV6-6
clone size: NA
J gene: TRBJ1-5

CDR3 DNA: TGTGCCAGCAGCCAAGGGGGACTAGCGGGAGCCGCCGAGCAGTACTTC
CDR3 protein: CASSQGGLAGAAEQYF
D gene: TRBD2
V gene: TRBV3-1/TRBV3-2
clone size: once
J gene: TRBJ2-7

CDR3 DNA: TGTGCCAGCAGATTAGGGCAGACTGGGGCCAACGTCCTGACTTTC
CDR3 protein: CASRLGQTGANVLTF
D gene: NA
V gene: TRBV27
clone size: NA
J gene: TRBJ2-6

CDR3 DNA: TGTGCCAGCAGTTTTTGGACTAGCGGGAGGGAGACCCAGTACTTC
CDR3 protein: CASSFWTSGRETQYF
D gene: TRBD2
V gene: TRBV27
clone size: NA
J gene: TRBJ2-5

CDR3 DNA: TGTGCCAGTAGTATCGCAGGGTGGAACACTGAAGCTTTCTTT
CDR3 protein: CASSIAGWNTEAFF
D gene: NA
V gene: TRBV19
clone size: NA
J gene: TRBJ1-1

CDR3 DNA: TGTGCCAGCAGCTTTACCGCGGGAACCTACGAGCAGTACTTC
CDR3 protein: CASSFTAGTYEQYF
D gene: NA
V gene: TRBV11-2
clone size: NA
J gene: TRBJ2-7

CDR3 DNA: TGTGCCAGCAGTGAGTCACCCTACAATGAGCAGTTCTTC
CDR3 protein: CASSESPYNEQFF
D gene: NA
V gene: TRBV6-1
clone size: NA
J gene: TRBJ2-1

CDR3 DNA: TGTGCCAGCAGGTCTGGACAGGGTGTGACCCAGTACTTC
CDR3 protein: CASRSGQGVTQYF
D gene: TRBD1
V gene: TRBV28
clone size: NA
J gene: TRBJ2-5

CDR3 DNA: TGTGCCAGCAGCCCTGGGACCGGGGGCTATGGCTACACCTTC
CDR3 protein: CASSPGTGGYGYTF
D gene: NA
V gene: TRBV7-2
clone size: NA
J gene: TRBJ1-2

CDR3 DNA: TGTGCCACCAGCCCCGGGGACAGGAGTAAAGAGACCCAGTACTTC
CDR3 protein: CATSPGDRSKETQYF
D gene: TRBD1
V gene: TRBV24-1
clone size: NA
J gene: TRBJ2-5

CDR3 DNA: TGTGCCAGCAGCTCTGGCAGAAGCACAGATACGCAGTATTTT
CDR3 protein: CASSSGRSTDTQYF
D gene: NA
V gene: TRBV7-2
clone size: NA
J gene: TRBJ2-3

CDR3 DNA: TGTGCCAGCAATCTCCGGGACAGGGAATTCGGGGCCAACGTCCTGACTTTC
CDR3 protein: CASNLRDREFGANVLTF
D gene: TRBD1
V gene: TRBV5-6
clone size: NA
J gene: TRBJ2-6

CDR3 DNA: TGTGCCAGCAGCTTGGGCGGCCTCCCTCCCTACGAGCAGTACTTC
CDR3 protein: CASSLGGLPPYEQYF
D gene: NA
V gene: TRBV5-4
clone size: NA
J gene: TRBJ2-7

CDR3 DNA: TGCGCCAGCAGCTTGGCCCGACTCAGCCAAGGCTCCTACGAGCAGTACTTC
CDR3 protein: CASSLARLSQGSYEQYF
D gene: NA
V gene: TRBV5-1
clone size: NA
J gene: TRBJ2-7

CDR3 DNA: NA
CDR3 protein: CASSSSGGYNEQFF
D gene: NA
V gene: TRBV6-5
clone size: NA
J gene: TRBJ2-1

CDR3 DNA: TGTGCCAGTATCCGCCGAGGGGGAGGCGGTGAAGCTTTCTTT
CDR3 protein: CASIRRGGGGEAFF
D gene: NA
V gene: TRBV19
clone size: NA
J gene: TRBJ1-1

CDR3 DNA: TGTGCCAGCACCCTGCTATCATACAATGAGCAGTTCTTC
CDR3 protein: CASTLLSYNEQFF
D gene: NA
V gene: TRBV2
clone size: NA
J gene: TRBJ2-1

CDR3 DNA: TGTGCCAGCAGCTCTTCTTTCGTCCTAGCGGAAAAACTGTTTTTT
CDR3 protein: CASSSSFVLAEKLFF
D gene: NA
V gene: TRBV7-2
clone size: once
J gene: TRBJ1-4

CDR3 DNA: TGTGCCATCAGTGAGTCGGGGACTAGCGGTTCGTACGAGCAGTACTTC
CDR3 protein: CAISESGTSGSYEQYF
D gene: TRBD2
V gene: TRBV10-3
clone size: NA
J gene: TRBJ2-7

CDR3 DNA: TGCGCCAGCAGCTTCACTGGACGTCGATCGATCGGCGTTGGCAATGAGCAGTTCTTC
CDR3 protein: CASSFTGRRSIGVGNEQFF
D gene: NA
V gene: TRBV5-1
clone size: NA
J gene: TRBJ2-1

CDR3 DNA: TGTGCCAGCAGCCCAGGGACAGGGATGCCCGGGACCCAGTACTTC
CDR3 protein: CASSPGTGMPGTQYF
D gene: TRBD1
V gene: TRBV5-6
clone size: NA
J gene: TRBJ2-5

CDR3 DNA: TGCGCCAGCAGCCTAGGACAGGGCCAAGAGGGCAATCAGCCCCAGCATTTT
CDR3 protein: CASSLGQGQEGNQPQHF
D gene: TRBD1
V gene: TRBV5-1
clone size: NA
J gene: TRBJ1-5

CDR3 DNA: TGTGCCAGCAGTGAGCTGGCAGCATGGGACGAGCAGTACTTC
CDR3 protein: CASSELAAWDEQYF
D gene: NA
V gene: TRBV2
clone size: few
J gene: TRBJ2-7

CDR3 DNA: TGTGCCAGCAGTTTAAAAGATAGGAGCACAGATACGCAGTATTTT
CDR3 protein: CASSLKDRSTDTQYF
D gene: NA
V gene: TRBV27
clone size: NA
J gene: TRBJ2-3

CDR3 DNA: TGTGCCAGCAGCTTGTCCTTAGACTATGAGCAGTTCTTC
CDR3 protein: CASSLSLDYEQFF
D gene: NA
V gene: TRBV5-4
clone size: NA
J gene: TRBJ2-1

CDR3 DNA: TGCAGCGTCAGCCCGGGGGCTTACGAGCAGTACTTC
CDR3 protein: CSVSPGAYEQYF
D gene: NA
V gene: TRBV29-1
clone size: NA
J gene: TRBJ2-7

CDR3 DNA: TGTGCCAGCAGCCAAGCCCCCAGATTCTCTGGAAACACCATATATTTT
CDR3 protein: CASSQAPRFSGNTIYF
D gene: NA
V gene: TRBV3-1/TRBV3-2
clone size: NA
J gene: TRBJ1-3

CDR3 DNA: TGTGCCAGCAGTTACCGGGGACTAGCTATTGATACGCAGTATTTT
CDR3 protein: CASSYRGLAIDTQYF
D gene: TRBD2
V gene: TRBV6-5
clone size: NA
J gene: TRBJ2-3

CDR3 DNA: TGTGCCAGCAGTCCGCGTTGGGGGCGTGGAGACCCCCCGTTCTTC
CDR3 protein: CASSPRWGRGDPPFF
D gene: NA
V gene: TRBV27
clone size: NA
J gene: TRBJ2-1

CDR3 DNA: TGTGCCAGCAGCCGGGGCCAAGCGGCTAATGAAAAACTGTTTTTT
CDR3 protein: CASSRGQAANEKLFF
D gene: NA
V gene: TRBV27
clone size: NA
J gene: TRBJ1-4